Presented here are 14 T cell receptor beta chains from one specimen sequenced in a study of blood T cell repertoires in COVID-19. Clones were read by immunoSEQ multiplex PCR, and TCRdb kept only the in-frame ones, dropping some. This sample has around 250,000 clones, with approximately 85% found just once. Source material: PBMCs or T cells enriched from blood (not recorded which). These receptors came from a woman aged 45-65 years who had recovered from COVID-19.

The gene calls are TRBV12-3 or TRBV12-4 and TRBJ2-7; 9 nucleotides line up with TRBD1. This CDR3 is 13 amino acids long. V was pared by 8 bases and J by 6 bases, with 8 bases of the junction left unmatched. CDR3 in amino acids: CASAGTGSTEQYF. The CDR3 DNA is TGTGCCAGCGCCGGGACAGGGTCGACCGAGCAGTACTTC.

V usage is TRBV6-5 and J usage is TRBJ1-2; D might be TRBD1 (5 bases). Looked up from germline, CDR1 is MNHEY and CDR2 is SVGAGI. CDR3 length: 14 residues. Trimming stripped 0 bases from V and 3 bases from J, with 8 bases between. In nucleotides, the CDR3 is TGTGCCAGCAGTTACTCTACAGGACACTATGGCTACACCTTC. Its protein is CASSYSTGHYGYTF.

In DNA form, the CDR3 reads TGCGCCAGCAGCCAACAGGGTGGTGTGAGCAATCAGCCCCAGCATTTT. Amino acid sequence: CASSQQGGVSNQPQHF. The chain is built from TRBV4-1 and TRBJ1-5, with D possibly being TRBD1 (5 bases). Trimming shortened V by 2 bases and J by 1 base, and 12 bases separated the two germline ends. Germline V gene lookup returns CDR1 MGHRA and CDR2 YSYEKL. The CDR3 loop spans 16 amino acids.

The V gene is TRBV10-1, the J gene TRBJ1-1; 8 positions match TRBD1. V was clipped by 6 bases and J by 5 bases; unmatched bases: 5. Germline loops: CDR1 WNHNN, CDR2 SYGVQD (reference sequence). The CDR3 extends over 13 amino acids. This CDR3 is CASRVDRATEAFF. The DNA of the CDR3 is TGCGCCAGCAGGGTGGACAGGGCGACTGAAGCTTTCTTT.

The chain combines TRBV4-1 with TRBJ2-7; TRBD2 is a possible D gene (7 bases). The CDR3 spans 17 residues. In germline, CDR1 is MGHRA, CDR2 YSYEKL. Trimming cost V 0 bases and J 3 bases, with 18 bases left between them. CDR3 amino acids: CASSQEGGRAPVYEQYF. CDR3 nucleotides: TGCGCCAGCAGCCAAGAAGGGGGGAGGGCCCCAGTCTACGAGCAGTACTTC.

The chain couples TRBV5-1 to TRBJ1-1, with D maybe TRBD1 (5 bases). The V end lost 9 bases, the J end lost 1 base, and 16 bases lay between the germline ends. Germline V gives CDR1 SGHRS, CDR2 YFSETQ. CDR3 length: 14 amino acids. The CDR3 nucleotides are TGCGCCACCCAGGAGACAGACCAGAACACTGAAGCTTTCTTT. Its translation is CATQETDQNTEAFF. Using reference TRBV5-1 and TRBJ1-1 for the parts outside the CDR3, the full variable domain is KAGVTQTPRYLIKTRGQQVTLSCSPISGHRSVSWYQQTPGQGLQFLFEYFSETQRNKGNFPGRFSGRQFSNSRSEMNVSTLELGDSALYLCATQETDQNTEAFFGQGTRLTVV.

The CDR3 DNA follows: TGTGCCAGCACGACTAGCGCCAACTACGAGCAGTACTTC. Its protein product is CASTTSANYEQYF. The chain recombines TRBV28 with TRBJ2-7, with 8 bases that match TRBD2. The J segment lost 3 bases and the V segment lost 7 bases, leaving 5 bases of the junction unmatched. The CDR3 runs to 13 residues. CDR1 and CDR2 (germline): MDHEN, SYDVKM.

The genes are TRBV10-3 and TRBJ1-5; maybe TRBD1 (6 bases). This CDR3 is 12 amino acids long. V dropped 4 bases and J dropped 6 bases, with 7 bases sitting between them. CDR1 and CDR2 from the germline V gene are ENHRY and SYGVKD. This CDR3 reads CAISVGGQPQHF. CDR3 in DNA: TGTGCCATCAGTGTAGGGGGTCAGCCCCAGCATTTT.

The rearrangement joins TRBV9 to TRBJ2-1; the D gene is possibly TRBD2 (6 bases). Germline loops: CDR1 SGDLS, CDR2 YYNGEE. The CDR3 is 15 amino acids. V lost 3 bases and J 4 bases, leaving 14 bases between the germline ends. The CDR3 loop is CASSAPPGLYNEQFF. The CDR3 region has the DNA TGTGCCAGCAGCGCTCCCCCGGGACTTTACAATGAGCAGTTCTTC.

This sequence joins TRBV12-3 or TRBV12-4 and TRBJ2-4; D is perhaps TRBD2 (6 bases). CDR3 size: 12 residues. The V and J ends lost 3 bases and 12 bases respectively, with 12 bases between them. The CDR3 here is CASSFGAGNQYF. CDR3 bases: TGTGCCAGCAGTTTCGGCGCGGGGAATCAGTACTTC.

The count of this clone is one. This chain uses TRBV29-1 with TRBJ2-7; D possibly corresponds to TRBD1 (6 bases). The CDR3 is 13 residues long. Germline CDR1 reads SQVTM; CDR2 reads ANQGSEA. V lost 4 bases to trimming and J lost 0 bases, with 10 bases between them. As DNA, the CDR3 is TGCAGCGTTGTTACAGGGAACTCCTACGAGCAGTACTTC. Residues: CSVVTGNSYEQYF.

This clone was recorded a few times. The rearrangement links TRBV2 to TRBJ1-6; the match to TRBD1 covers 7 bases. The CDR3 is made up of 13 amino acids. CDR1 SNHLY and CDR2 FYNNEI come from the germline V gene. V was pared by 6 bases and J by 8 bases, with 4 bases of the junction left unmatched. The CDR3 here is CASSRGEDSPLHF. The CDR3 nucleotides are TGTGCCAGCAGCAGGGGGGAAGATTCACCCCTCCACTTT.

The V gene is TRBV6-2 or TRBV6-3, the J gene TRBJ2-1, with 7 positions matching TRBD2. The CDR3 has 14 residues. The ends lost 3 bases at V and 5 bases at J; junction bases unmatched: 4. Germline values: CDR1 MNHEY, CDR2 SVGEGT. CDR3 bases: TGTGCCAGCAGTTATTCGCGGGAGAACAATGAGCAGTTCTTC. This codes for CASSYSRENNEQFF.

CDR3 nucleotide sequence: TGTGCCAGCTCACGCAGGGACAATCAGCCCCAGCATTTT. Its translation: CASSRRDNQPQHF. This rearrangement joins TRBV18 to TRBJ1-5, with D tentatively TRBD1 (5 bases). In germline, CDR1 is KGHSH, CDR2 LQKENI. Trimming cost V 4 bases and J 3 bases, with 7 bases left between them. The CDR3 runs to 13 residues.